The 9 T cell receptor beta chains presented below share a single source sample, sequenced in a study of T cells in Graves' hyperthyroidism and ophthalmopathy. TCR beta CDR3 regions were amplified from RNA. The HTBI primer set drove a first-round RT-PCR of the TCR CDR3. One entry per CDR3 protein results from TCRdb running MiXCR on the multiplex PCR reads. Of about 640,000 distinct CDR3 sequences in the sample, less than 25% were seen once. The sample taken for sequencing was blood. Source of these receptors: a man in his thirties or forties with Graves' ophthalmopathy.

The V call is TRBV14, the J call TRBJ2-7, with 8 nucleotides matching TRBD2. V shed 1 base and J 2 bases; nucleotides not matched to a gene: 7. Germline V lookup: CDR1 SGHDN, CDR2 FVKESK. This CDR3 has 16 residues. The CDR3 loop reads CASSQVRGAGAYEQYF. CDR3 in DNA: TGTGCCAGCAGCCAAGTGAGGGGAGCGGGAGCCTACGAGCAGTACTTC.

This clonotype has ten or more counts. The V and J genes are TRBV7-8 and TRBJ2-5; either TRBD1 or TRBD2 may supply D (5 bases each). Germline loops: CDR1 SGHVS, CDR2 FQNEAQ. The V end was cut by 4 bases, the J end by 1 base, with 13 bases between. CDR3 length: 15 amino acids. This CDR3 reads CASSWSTGPQETQYF. The CDR3 DNA follows: TGTGCCAGCAGCTGGTCTACGGGACCCCAAGAGACCCAGTACTTC.

In its sample, this clonotype was seen a few times. The rearrangement uses TRBV20-1 and TRBJ2-2; D is perhaps TRBD2 (5 bases). The V gene lost 6 bases and the J gene lost 1 base, with 12 bases spanning the gap. Germline-derived CDR1 and CDR2 are DFQATT and SNEGSKA (reference sequence). The CDR3 totals 14 residues. In DNA, the CDR3 is TGCAGTGCCCCGGCCCGGGGGAACACCGGGGAGCTGTTTTTT. Translating it yields CSAPARGNTGELFF.

This clonotype was observed at least ten times. This chain joins TRBV20-1 and TRBJ2-2; TRBD1 matches 9 bases. CDR3 size: 15 residues. Germline values: CDR1 DFQATT, CDR2 SNEGSKA (reference sequence). Losses at the gene ends were 4 bases for V and 6 bases for J; bases not matched to a gene: 9. CDR3 sequence reads: CSATLRQGGAGELFF. In nucleotides, the CDR3 is TGCAGTGCTACCCTACGACAGGGGGGGGCCGGGGAGCTGTTTTTT.

This clonotype was found many times. This sequence joins TRBV11-1 and TRBJ2-1; 11 positions agree with TRBD2. V was clipped by 4 bases and J by 5 bases; unmatched bases: 4. Germline values: CDR1 SGHAT, CDR2 FQDESV (reference sequence). There are 15 residues in the CDR3. CDR3 DNA: TGTGCCAGCAGCTCGGGACTAGCGGAAAACAATGAGCAGTTCTTC. Translation: CASSSGLAENNEQFF.

This chain uses TRBV20-1 with TRBJ2-7, with TRBD1 matching over 10 bases. In germline, CDR1 is DFQATT, CDR2 SNEGSKA (reference sequence). The CDR3 totals 14 residues. The junction had 3 bases not matched to a gene; V was cut back by 3 bases and J by 1 base. The CDR3 nucleotides are TGCAGTGCTAGGCCGGGACAGGGGTCCTACGAGCAGTACTTC. Residues: CSARPGQGSYEQYF.

This clonotype was seen many times. The DNA of the CDR3 is TGTGCCAGCAGCCAGGCGGGCGGGATTGCCTCTTACGAGCAGTACTTC. This gives the protein CASSQAGGIASYEQYF. V usage is TRBV3-1 and J usage is TRBJ2-7, with D perhaps matching TRBD2 (6 bases). Germline V gene data show CDR1 as LGHDT and CDR2 as YNNKEL (reference sequence). V lost 3 bases and J 4 bases, leaving 19 bases between the germline ends. The CDR3 runs 16 residues.

This chain connects TRBV20-1 to TRBJ2-1; 7 bases align to TRBD1. Germline V gene lookup returns CDR1 DFQATT and CDR2 SNEGSKA (reference sequence). This CDR3 has 15 residues. The V gene end was trimmed by 5 bases and the J gene end by 3 bases; junction bases not matched to a gene: 10. CDR3 nucleotide sequence: TGCAGTGCTTCTACAGGGGCCACTTTCTACAATGAGCAGTTCTTC. This codes for CSASTGATFYNEQFF.

This clonotype was recorded a few times. The chain couples TRBV3-1 to TRBJ2-7; 8 positions agree with TRBD2. CDR1 is LGHDT and CDR2 is YNNKEL in the germline V gene (reference sequence). This CDR3 region has 15 residues. V lost 0 bases and J lost 7; bases outside the gene matches: 8. CDR3 bases: TGTGCCAGCAGCCAAGATCAAGCGGGAGTAGGAGAGCAGTACTTC. Amino acids: CASSQDQAGVGEQYF.